This T cell receptor (beta chain) originates from a study of blood T cells in healthy people across ages. Background on the study: Template switching captured about one barcoded beta molecule per two T cells.

Together with a sample-barcoded 5' primer, a J-beta primer mix was included in a second PCR lasting about 7 to 11 cycles. TCRdb independently ran MiXCR on the 5' RACE reads; one entry per CDR3 protein. The sample records roughly 2 million distinct CDR3 sequences, around half being singletons. Healthy Caucasian individuals from Russia aged about 6 to 100 were enrolled as donors. A minimum of 6 micrograms of total RNA was extracted per sample. The V end was cut by 6 bases, the J end by 0 bases, with 11 bases between. The CDR3 loop spans 14 amino acids. Germline-derived CDR1 and CDR2 are ENHRY and SYGVKD.

This chain connects TRBV10-3 to TRBJ2-5, with D unresolved. Sequenced input: blood. The origin of this receptor is a woman aged 40 to 50 in good health. CDR3 in amino acids: CAISTTQYQETQYF. In nucleotides, the CDR3 is TGTGCCATCAGCACCACGCAGTACCAAGAGACCCAGTACTTC.